Listed here are 14 T cell receptor beta chains from one sample, sequenced in a study of response to subunit inactivated influenza vaccine. TCRdb re-called the RT-PCR reads through MiXCR, storing one row per CDR3 protein. The sample carries hundreds of thousands of distinct CDR3 sequences, over 20% recorded once. Sequenced here: PBMCs from blood, sampled less than 22 months after vaccination. These receptor sequences come from a man aged 50-75 years who received an inactivated influenza vaccine.

This clonotype was seen ten or more times. The V gene is TRBV10-3, the J gene TRBJ1-2; D call uncertain. Germline V gene lookup returns CDR1 ENHRY and CDR2 SYGVKD. This CDR3 is 12 amino acids long. The V end was cut by 4 bases, the J end by 7 bases, with 10 bases between. The CDR3 DNA reads as TGTGCCATCAGTGGAGAATGGTCTGGCTACACCTTC. It translates to CAISGEWSGYTF.

This clonotype was detected a few times. This sequence joins TRBV6-5 and TRBJ1-6; 7 bases line up with TRBD1. This CDR3 comprises 12 residues. Unmatched junction bases numbered 2, after V lost 6 bases and J lost 9 bases. Looked up from germline, CDR1 is MNHEY and CDR2 is SVGAGI. CDR3 in amino acids: CASRAGGSPLHF. CDR3 coding DNA: TGTGCCAGCAGAGCAGGGGGTTCACCCCTCCACTTT.

The rearrangement uses TRBV11-2 and TRBJ1-6; D remains unclear. From germline, CDR1 is SGHAT and CDR2 FQNNGV. This CDR3 has 18 residues. Trimming cost V 0 bases and J 0 bases, with 12 bases left between them. The CDR3 nucleotides are TGTGCCAGCAGCTTAGAAGCAGGCCAGAGCTCCTATAATTCACCCCTCCACTTT. This translates into CASSLEAGQSSYNSPLHF.

This clonotype has a handful of counts. This rearrangement joins TRBV5-8 to TRBJ1-2; 7 bases are shared with TRBD1. Losses at the gene ends were 4 bases for V and 9 bases for J; bases not matched to a gene: 12. This CDR3 has 14 residues. Per the germline V gene, CDR1 is SGHTS and CDR2 is YDEGEE. CDR3 amino acids: CASSPEQGRPRYTF. CDR3 DNA sequence: TGTGCCAGCAGCCCGGAACAGGGGCGGCCGCGCTACACCTTC.

This clonotype turned up a few times. The rearrangement joins TRBV20-1 to TRBJ2-1, with D hard to call. There are 16 residues in the CDR3. Trimming shortened V by 0 bases and J by 0 bases, and 12 bases separated the two germline ends. Germline V CDR1 and CDR2: DFQATT, SNEGSKA (reference sequence). CDR3 DNA: TGCAGTGCTAGAGATAACTCGCGCAGCTCCTACAATGAGCAGTTCTTC. This translates into CSARDNSRSSYNEQFF.

V gene TRBV20-1 combines with J gene TRBJ1-2; TRBD1 matches 8 bases. CDR3 length: 15 residues. Germline CDR1 reads DFQATT; CDR2 reads SNEGSKA (reference sequence). Germline trimming cut 0 bases from V and 10 bases from J; bases unmatched to any gene: 13. Here the CDR3 DNA reads TGCAGTGCTAGAGACCCCGGACAGGGAAAAACTGACTACACCTTC. Amino acids: CSARDPGQGKTDYTF.

This clonotype was counted only a few times. The CDR3 sequence is CSADDRESYGYTF. The CDR3 DNA sequence: TGCAGTGCCGACGACAGGGAGAGCTATGGCTACACCTTC. The J gene is TRBJ1-2, the V gene TRBV20-1; TRBD1 matches at 7 bases. Germline V CDR1 and CDR2: DFQATT, SNEGSKA (reference sequence). This CDR3 contains 13 residues. V lost 6 bases to trimming and J lost 4 bases; unmatched junction nucleotides: 8.

This sequence joins TRBV6-2 or TRBV6-3 and TRBJ1-5, with D perhaps matching TRBD1 (5 bases). Germline-derived CDR1 and CDR2 are MNHEY and SVGEGT. V lost 2 bases and J 8 bases, leaving 16 bases between the germline ends. The CDR3 has 15 amino acids. The CDR3 coding sequence is TGTGCCAGCAGTTACAATATCGCAGGGAGGGAGCCCCAGCATTTT. Its protein product is CASSYNIAGREPQHF.

This clonotype was picked up a small number of times. The chain has TRBV5-1 and TRBJ2-3; weak D call: TRBD1 (5 bases). Per germline, CDR1 SGHRS and CDR2 YFSETQ. Trimming left V 3 bases short and J 2 bases short, with 10 bases between. CDR3 length equals 14 residues. The CDR3 sequence: CASSSGQDTDTQYF. CDR3 coding DNA: TGCGCCAGCAGCTCAGGACAAGACACAGATACGCAGTATTTT.

This clonotype was counted many times. The CDR3 DNA reads as TGTGCCAGCAGCCACGGGGGGCACATCAGCTCCTATAATTCACCCCTCCACTTT. It yields the protein CASSHGGHISSYNSPLHF. The chain uses TRBV3-1 and TRBJ1-6; weak D call: TRBD1 (6 bases). Germline values: CDR1 LGHDT, CDR2 YNNKEL (reference sequence). There are 18 residues in the CDR3. The V end lost 3 bases, the J end lost 0 bases, and 15 bases lay between the germline ends. The full variable domain, completed using reference TRBV3-1 and TRBJ1-6, is DTAVSQTPKYLVTQMGNDKSIKCEQNLGHDTMYWYKQDSKKFLKIMFSYNNKELIINETVPNRFSPKSPDKAHLNLHINSLELGDSAVYFCASSHGGHISSYNSPLHFGNGTRLTVT.

There are a few counts of this clonotype. The chain has TRBV20-1 and TRBJ2-2; weak D call: TRBD1 (6 bases). The germline V gene has CDR1 DFQATT and CDR2 SNEGSKA (reference sequence). CDR3 size: 15 residues. V was shortened by 6 bases and J by 3 bases, with 17 bases between the two germline ends. The CDR3 loop reads CSALDWTEYTGELFF. The CDR3 DNA sequence: TGCAGTGCCTTAGATTGGACAGAGTACACCGGGGAGCTGTTTTTT.

As DNA, the CDR3 is TGCAGTGCCCCAGGGGAGGGGAACACTGAAGCTTTCTTT. Amino acid sequence: CSAPGEGNTEAFF. V usage is TRBV20-1 and J usage is TRBJ1-1; TRBD1 might be the D (6 bases). The CDR3 has 13 amino acids. Germline V gives CDR1 DFQATT, CDR2 SNEGSKA (reference sequence). V was clipped by 6 bases and J by 1 base, with 12 bases between them.

In this sample, this clonotype turned up a few times. V usage is TRBV5-6 and J usage is TRBJ2-1, with TRBD1 matching 9 bases. V was pared by 4 bases and J by 6 bases, with 11 bases of the junction left unmatched. The CDR3 consists of 16 residues. Germline CDR1 SGHDT, CDR2 YYEEEE. The CDR3 spells CASSSYRGLFPNEQFF. CDR3 in DNA: TGTGCCAGCAGCAGCTACAGGGGGCTCTTTCCCAATGAGCAGTTCTTC.

V gene TRBV18 combines with J gene TRBJ1-5; maybe TRBD1 (5 bases). The CDR3 is 13 amino acids. Germline CDR1 reads KGHSH; CDR2 reads LQKENI. V lost 3 bases to trimming and J lost 7 bases, with 10 bases between them. The CDR3 reads CASSPGRDQPQHF. DNA for the CDR3: TGTGCCAGCTCACCCGGGAGGGACCAGCCCCAGCATTTT.